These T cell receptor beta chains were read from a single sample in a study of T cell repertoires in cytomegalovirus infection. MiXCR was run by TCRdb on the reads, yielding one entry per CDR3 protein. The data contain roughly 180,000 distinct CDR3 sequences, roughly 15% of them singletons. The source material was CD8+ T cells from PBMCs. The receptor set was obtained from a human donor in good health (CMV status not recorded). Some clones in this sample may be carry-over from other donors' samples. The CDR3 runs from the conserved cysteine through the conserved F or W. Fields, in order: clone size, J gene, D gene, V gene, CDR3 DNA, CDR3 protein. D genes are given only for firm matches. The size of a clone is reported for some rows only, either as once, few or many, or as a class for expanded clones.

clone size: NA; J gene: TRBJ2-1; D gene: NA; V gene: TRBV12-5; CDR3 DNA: TGTGCTAGTGGTTCCCCGTTGTCCCGGTTCGATGAGCAGTTCTTC; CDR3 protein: CASGSPLSRFDEQFF
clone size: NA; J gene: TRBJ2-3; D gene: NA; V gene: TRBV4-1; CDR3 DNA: TGCGCCAGCAGCCCCCCCGGGGCAGATACGCAGTATTTT; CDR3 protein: CASSPPGADTQYF
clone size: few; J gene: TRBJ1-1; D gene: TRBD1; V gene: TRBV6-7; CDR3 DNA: TGTGCCAGCAGTTACTCTACAGGGGCGTGGACTGAAGCTTTCTTT; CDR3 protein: CASSYSTGAWTEAFF
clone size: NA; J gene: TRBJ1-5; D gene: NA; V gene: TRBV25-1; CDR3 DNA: TGTGCCAGCAGTGAAGCTGGGCGCAATCAGCCCCAGCATTTT; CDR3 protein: CASSEAGRNQPQHF
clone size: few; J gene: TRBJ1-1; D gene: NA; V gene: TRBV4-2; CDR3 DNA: TGTGCCAGCAGCCATAGGACTGAAAATGAAGCTTTCTTT; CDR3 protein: CASSHRTENEAFF
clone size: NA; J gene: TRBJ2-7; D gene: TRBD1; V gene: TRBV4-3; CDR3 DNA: TGCGCCAGCAGCCAAGGGACGGGAACAGGGGACGAGCAGTACTTC; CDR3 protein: CASSQGTGTGDEQYF
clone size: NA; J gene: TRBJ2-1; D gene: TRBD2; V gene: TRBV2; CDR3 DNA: TGTGCCAGCAGGCCGGGACTAAGAAATGAGCAGTTCTTC; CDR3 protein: CASRPGLRNEQFF
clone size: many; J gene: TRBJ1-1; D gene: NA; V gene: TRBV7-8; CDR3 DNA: TGTGCCAGCGCCAAGAAAGGCGACGGCACTGAAGCTTTCTTT; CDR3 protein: CASAKKGDGTEAFF
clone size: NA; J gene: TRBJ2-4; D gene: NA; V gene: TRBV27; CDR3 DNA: TGTGCCAGCAGTTTAGGGGGGCTCGGCAAAAACATTCAGTACTTC; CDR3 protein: CASSLGGLGKNIQYF
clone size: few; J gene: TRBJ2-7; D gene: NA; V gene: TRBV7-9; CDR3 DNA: TGTGCCAGCAGCTTAGCGCCGGGCTACGAGCAGTACTTC; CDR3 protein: CASSLAPGYEQYF
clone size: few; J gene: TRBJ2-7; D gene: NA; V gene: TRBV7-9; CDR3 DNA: TGTGCCAGCAGCTTAGAGGCGGGGGCCTCCTACGAGCAGTACTTC; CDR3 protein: CASSLEAGASYEQYF
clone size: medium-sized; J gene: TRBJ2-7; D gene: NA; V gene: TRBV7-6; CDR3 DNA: TGTGCCAGCAGCTTATCGGGTAACTCCTACGAGCAGTACTTC; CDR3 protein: CASSLSGNSYEQYF
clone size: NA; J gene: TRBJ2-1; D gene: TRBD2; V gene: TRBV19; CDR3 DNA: TGTGCCAGTAGGCCCGGGGGGAGGAACAATGAGCAGTTCTTC; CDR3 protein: CASRPGGRNNEQFF
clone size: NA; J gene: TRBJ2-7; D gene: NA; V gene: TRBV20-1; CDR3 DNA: TGCAGTGCTAAACTTTTCGGCCCGGCGGCAACTTACGAGCAGTACTTC; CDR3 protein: CSAKLFGPAATYEQYF
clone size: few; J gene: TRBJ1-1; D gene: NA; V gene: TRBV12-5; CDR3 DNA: TGTGCTAGTGGTTTGGGTAGGGAGGAAGCTTTCTTT; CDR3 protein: CASGLGREEAFF
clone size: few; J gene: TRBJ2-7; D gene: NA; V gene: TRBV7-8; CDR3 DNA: TGTGCCAGAAGCACGAGGGTGTACGAGCAGTACTTC; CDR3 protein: CARSTRVYEQYF
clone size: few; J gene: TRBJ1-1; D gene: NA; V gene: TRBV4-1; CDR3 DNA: TGCGCCAGCAGCCAACGCGTAGGAGGGAACACTGAAGCTTTCTTT; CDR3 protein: CASSQRVGGNTEAFF
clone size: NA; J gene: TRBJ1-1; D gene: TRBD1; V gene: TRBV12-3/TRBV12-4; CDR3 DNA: TGTGCCAGCCCACGAATTACCGGGACAGCAGAAATTGAAGCTTTCTTT; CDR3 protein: CASPRITGTAEIEAFF
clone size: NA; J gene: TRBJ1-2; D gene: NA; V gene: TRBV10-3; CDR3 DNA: TGTGCCATCAGTGGAGGGCAGCGCTATGGCTACACCTTC; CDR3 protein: CAISGGQRYGYTF
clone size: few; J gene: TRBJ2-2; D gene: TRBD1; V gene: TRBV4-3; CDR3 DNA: TGCGCCAGCAGCCAAGATTACCTGGGACAGGGTGTCACCGGGGAGCTGTTTTTT; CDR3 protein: CASSQDYLGQGVTGELFF